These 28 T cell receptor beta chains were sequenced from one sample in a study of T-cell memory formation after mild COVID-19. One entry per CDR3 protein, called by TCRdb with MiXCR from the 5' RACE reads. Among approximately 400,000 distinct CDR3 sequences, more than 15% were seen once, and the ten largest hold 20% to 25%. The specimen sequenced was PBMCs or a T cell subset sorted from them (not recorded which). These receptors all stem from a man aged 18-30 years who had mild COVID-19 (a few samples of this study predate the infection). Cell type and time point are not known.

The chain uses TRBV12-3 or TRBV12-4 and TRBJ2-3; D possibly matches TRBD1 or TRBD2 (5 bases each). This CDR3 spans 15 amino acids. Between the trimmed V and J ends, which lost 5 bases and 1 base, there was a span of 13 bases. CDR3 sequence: CASSNGGRGTDTQYF. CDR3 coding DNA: TGTGCCAGCAGTAATGGGGGAAGGGGCACAGATACGCAGTATTTT.

CDR3 protein: CAISGGDINSYEQYF. Here the CDR3 DNA reads TGTGCCATCAGTGGGGGGGACATCAACTCCTACGAGCAGTACTTC. J is TRBJ2-7 and V is TRBV10-3, with D perhaps being TRBD1 or TRBD2 (6 bases each). Looked up from germline, CDR1 is ENHRY and CDR2 is SYGVKD. The CDR3 loop spans 15 amino acids. The V and J ends lost 4 bases and 0 bases respectively, with 13 bases between them.

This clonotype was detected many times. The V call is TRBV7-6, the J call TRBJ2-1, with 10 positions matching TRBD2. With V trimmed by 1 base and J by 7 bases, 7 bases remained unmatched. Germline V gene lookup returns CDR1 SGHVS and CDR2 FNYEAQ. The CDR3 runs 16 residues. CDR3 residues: CASSLGASGGHNEQFF. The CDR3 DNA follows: TGTGCCAGCAGCTTAGGGGCTAGCGGGGGCCATAATGAGCAGTTCTTC.

CDR3 in DNA: TGTGCCAGCAGCCCGGTGGGGGAGACCCAGTACTTC. Translation gives CASSPVGETQYF. The J gene is TRBJ2-5, the V gene TRBV11-2; D unresolved. The germline V and J ends were trimmed by 5 bases and 5 bases, with 9 bases remaining between them. This CDR3 contains 12 residues. Germline V CDR1 and CDR2: SGHAT, FQNNGV.

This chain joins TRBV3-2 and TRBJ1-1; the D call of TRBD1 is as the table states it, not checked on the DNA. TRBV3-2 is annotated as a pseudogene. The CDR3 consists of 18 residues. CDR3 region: CASSPQPGQGVENTEAFF. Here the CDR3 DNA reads TGTGCCAGCAGCCCCCAACCGGGACAGGGGGTGGAGAACACTGAAGCTTTCTTT.

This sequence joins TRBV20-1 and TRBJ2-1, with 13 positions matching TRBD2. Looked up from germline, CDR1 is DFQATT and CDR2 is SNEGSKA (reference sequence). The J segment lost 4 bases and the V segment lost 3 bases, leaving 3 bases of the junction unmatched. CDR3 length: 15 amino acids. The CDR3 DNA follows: TGCAGTGCTAGGACTAGCGGGGGGTCTTACAATGAGCAGTTCTTC. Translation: CSARTSGGSYNEQFF.

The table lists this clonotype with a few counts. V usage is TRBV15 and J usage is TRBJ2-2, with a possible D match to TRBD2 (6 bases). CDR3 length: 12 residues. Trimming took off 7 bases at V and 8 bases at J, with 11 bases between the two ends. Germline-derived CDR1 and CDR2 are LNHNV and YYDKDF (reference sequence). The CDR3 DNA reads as TGTGCCACCACCTCGAGCGGGGGGGAGCTGTTTTTT. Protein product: CATTSSGGELFF.

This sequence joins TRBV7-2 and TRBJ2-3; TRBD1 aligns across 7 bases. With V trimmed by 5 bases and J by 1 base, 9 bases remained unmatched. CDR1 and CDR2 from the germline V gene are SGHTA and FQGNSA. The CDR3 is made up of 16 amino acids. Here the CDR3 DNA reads TGTGCCAGCAGCCCATGGCGTACAGGGGGCACAGATACGCAGTATTTT. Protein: CASSPWRTGGTDTQYF.

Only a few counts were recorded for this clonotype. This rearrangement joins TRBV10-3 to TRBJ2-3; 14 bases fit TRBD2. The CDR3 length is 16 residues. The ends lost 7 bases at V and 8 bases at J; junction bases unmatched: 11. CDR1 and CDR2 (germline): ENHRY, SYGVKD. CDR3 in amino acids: CAITRHGLAGGATQYF. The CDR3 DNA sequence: TGTGCCATCACCCGGCACGGACTAGCGGGGGGAGCTACGCAGTATTTT.

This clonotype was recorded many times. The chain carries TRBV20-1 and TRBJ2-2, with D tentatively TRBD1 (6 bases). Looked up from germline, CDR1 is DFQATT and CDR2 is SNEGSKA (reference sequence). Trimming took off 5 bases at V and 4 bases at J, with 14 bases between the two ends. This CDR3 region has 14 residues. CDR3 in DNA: TGCAGTGCTCCAAGAGGGGGTCGCACCGGGGAGCTGTTTTTT. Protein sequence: CSAPRGGRTGELFF.

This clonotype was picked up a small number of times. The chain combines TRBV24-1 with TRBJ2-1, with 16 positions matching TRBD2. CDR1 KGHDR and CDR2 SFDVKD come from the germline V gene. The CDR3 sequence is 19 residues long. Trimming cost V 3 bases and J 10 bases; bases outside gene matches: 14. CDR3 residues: CATSDIPGLAGGPSREQFF. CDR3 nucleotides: TGTGCCACCAGTGATATACCGGGACTAGCGGGGGGGCCGAGTAGGGAGCAGTTCTTC.

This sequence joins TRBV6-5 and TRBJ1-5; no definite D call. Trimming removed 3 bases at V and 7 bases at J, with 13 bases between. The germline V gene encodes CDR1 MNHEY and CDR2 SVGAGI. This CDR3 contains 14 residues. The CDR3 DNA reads TGTGCCAGCAGTTATGGCGGGGATGGCCAGCCCCAGCATTTT. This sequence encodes CASSYGGDGQPQHF.

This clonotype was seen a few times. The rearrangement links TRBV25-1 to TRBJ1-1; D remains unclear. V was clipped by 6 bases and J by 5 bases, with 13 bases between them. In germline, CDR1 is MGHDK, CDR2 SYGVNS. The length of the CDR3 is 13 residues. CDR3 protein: CASREGWETEAFF. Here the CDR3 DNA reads TGTGCCAGCAGAGAAGGGTGGGAAACTGAAGCTTTCTTT.

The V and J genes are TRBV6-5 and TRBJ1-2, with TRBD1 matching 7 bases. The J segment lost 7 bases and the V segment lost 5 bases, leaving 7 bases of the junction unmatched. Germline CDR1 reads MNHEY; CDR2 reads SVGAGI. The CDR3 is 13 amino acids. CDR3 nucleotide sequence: TGTGCCAGCAGTATCCAGGGGGGCGGTGGCTACACCTTC. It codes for CASSIQGGGGYTF.

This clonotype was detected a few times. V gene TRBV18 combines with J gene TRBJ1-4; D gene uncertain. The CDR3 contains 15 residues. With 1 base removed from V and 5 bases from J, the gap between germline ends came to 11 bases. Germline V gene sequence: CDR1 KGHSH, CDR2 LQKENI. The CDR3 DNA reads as TGTGCCAGCTCACCACTAACCGGACTGAATGAAAAACTGTTTTTT. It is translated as CASSPLTGLNEKLFF.

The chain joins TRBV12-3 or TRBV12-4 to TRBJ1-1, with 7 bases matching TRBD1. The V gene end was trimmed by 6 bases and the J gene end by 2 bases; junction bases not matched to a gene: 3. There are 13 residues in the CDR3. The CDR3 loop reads CASSGQENTEAFF. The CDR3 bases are TGTGCCAGCAGCGGACAGGAAAACACTGAAGCTTTCTTT.

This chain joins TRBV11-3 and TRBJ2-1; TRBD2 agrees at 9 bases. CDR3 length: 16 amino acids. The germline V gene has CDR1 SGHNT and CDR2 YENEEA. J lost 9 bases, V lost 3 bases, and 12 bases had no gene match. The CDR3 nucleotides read TGTGCCAGCAGCTTTAACTCGCGGGGGGGCACAGGTGAGCAGTTCTTC. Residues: CASSFNSRGGTGEQFF.

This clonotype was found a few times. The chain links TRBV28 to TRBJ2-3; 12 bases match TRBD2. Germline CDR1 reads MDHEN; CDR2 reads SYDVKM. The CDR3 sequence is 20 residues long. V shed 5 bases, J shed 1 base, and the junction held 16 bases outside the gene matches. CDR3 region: CASSGPIWLAGGPGTDTQYF. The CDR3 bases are TGTGCCAGCAGTGGCCCTATATGGCTAGCGGGGGGGCCGGGCACAGATACGCAGTATTTT.

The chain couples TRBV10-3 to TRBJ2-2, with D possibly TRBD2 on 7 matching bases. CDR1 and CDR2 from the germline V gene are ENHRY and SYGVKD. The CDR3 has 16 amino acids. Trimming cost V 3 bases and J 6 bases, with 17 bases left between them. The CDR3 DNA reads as TGTGCCATCAGTGACCGGGGAGGGAGGACAGCCGGGGAGCTGTTTTTT. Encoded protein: CAISDRGGRTAGELFF.

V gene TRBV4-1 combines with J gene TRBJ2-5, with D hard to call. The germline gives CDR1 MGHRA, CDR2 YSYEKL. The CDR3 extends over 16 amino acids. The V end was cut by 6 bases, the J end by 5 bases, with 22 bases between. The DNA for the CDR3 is TGCGCCAGCAGTGGAGACGGGTTCTCTGCGCCCGAGACCCAGTACTTC. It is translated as CASSGDGFSAPETQYF.

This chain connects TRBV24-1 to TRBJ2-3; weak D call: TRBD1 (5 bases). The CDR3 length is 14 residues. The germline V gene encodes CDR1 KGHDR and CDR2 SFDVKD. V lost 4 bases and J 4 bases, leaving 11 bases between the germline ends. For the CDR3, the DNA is TGTGCCACCAGTGACCCTTCAGGGCCAGATACGCAGTATTTT. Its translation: CATSDPSGPDTQYF.

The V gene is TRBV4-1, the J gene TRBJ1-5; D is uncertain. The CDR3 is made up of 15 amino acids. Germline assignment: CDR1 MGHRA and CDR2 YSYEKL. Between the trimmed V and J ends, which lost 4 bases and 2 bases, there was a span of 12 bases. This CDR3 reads CASSPSSGGNQPQHF. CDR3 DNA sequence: TGCGCCAGCAGCCCCTCCTCTGGGGGCAATCAGCCCCAGCATTTT.

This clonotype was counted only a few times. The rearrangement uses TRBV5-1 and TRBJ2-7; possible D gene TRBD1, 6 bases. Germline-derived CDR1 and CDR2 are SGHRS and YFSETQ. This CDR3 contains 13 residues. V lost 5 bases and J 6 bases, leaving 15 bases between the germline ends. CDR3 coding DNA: TGCGCCAGCAGTAGGGACATCTCCCTCGAGCAGTACTTC. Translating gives CASSRDISLEQYF. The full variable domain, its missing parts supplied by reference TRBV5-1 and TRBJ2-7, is KAGVTQTPRYLIKTRGQQVTLSCSPISGHRSVSWYQQTPGQGLQFLFEYFSETQRNKGNFPGRFSGRQFSNSRSEMNVSTLELGDSALYLCASSRDISLEQYFGPGTRLTVT.

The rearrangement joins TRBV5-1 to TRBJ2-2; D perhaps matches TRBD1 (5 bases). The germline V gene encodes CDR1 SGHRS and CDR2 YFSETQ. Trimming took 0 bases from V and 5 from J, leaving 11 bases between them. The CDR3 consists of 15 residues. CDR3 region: CASSLGQGETGELFF. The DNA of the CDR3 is TGCGCCAGCAGCTTGGGGCAGGGCGAAACCGGGGAGCTGTTTTTT.

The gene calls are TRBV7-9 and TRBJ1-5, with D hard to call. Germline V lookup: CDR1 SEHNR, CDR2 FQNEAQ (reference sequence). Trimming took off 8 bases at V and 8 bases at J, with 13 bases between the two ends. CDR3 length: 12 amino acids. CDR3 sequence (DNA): TGTGCCAGCGGATTCGGCGGGGAGCCCCAGCATTTT. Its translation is CASGFGGEPQHF. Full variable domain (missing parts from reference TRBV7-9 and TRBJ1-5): DTGVSQNPRHKITKRGQNVTFRCDPISEHNRLYWYRQTLGQGPEFLTYFQNEAQLEKSRLLSDRFSAERPKGSFSTLEIQRTEQGDSAMYLCASGFGGEPQHFGDGTRLSIL.

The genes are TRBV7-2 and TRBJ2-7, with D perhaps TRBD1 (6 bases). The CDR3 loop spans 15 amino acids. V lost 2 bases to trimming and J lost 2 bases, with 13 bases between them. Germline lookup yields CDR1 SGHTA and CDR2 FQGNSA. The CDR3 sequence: CASSLTPGVTYEQYF. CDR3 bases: TGTGCCAGCAGCTTAACTCCAGGGGTAACCTACGAGCAGTACTTC.

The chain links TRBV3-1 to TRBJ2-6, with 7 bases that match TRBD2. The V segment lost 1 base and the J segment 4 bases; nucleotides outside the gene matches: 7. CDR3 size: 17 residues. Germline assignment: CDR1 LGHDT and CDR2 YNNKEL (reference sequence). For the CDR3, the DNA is TGTGCCAGCAGCCAAGGGGGCCCGGGAGGCGGGGCCAACGTCCTGACTTTC. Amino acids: CASSQGGPGGGANVLTF.

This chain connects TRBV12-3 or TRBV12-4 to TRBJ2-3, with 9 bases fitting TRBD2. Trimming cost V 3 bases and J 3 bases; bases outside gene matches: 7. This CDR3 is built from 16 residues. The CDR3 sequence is CASSFLGGGATDTQYF. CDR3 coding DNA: TGTGCCAGCAGTTTTTTAGGCGGGGGGGCGACAGATACGCAGTATTTT.